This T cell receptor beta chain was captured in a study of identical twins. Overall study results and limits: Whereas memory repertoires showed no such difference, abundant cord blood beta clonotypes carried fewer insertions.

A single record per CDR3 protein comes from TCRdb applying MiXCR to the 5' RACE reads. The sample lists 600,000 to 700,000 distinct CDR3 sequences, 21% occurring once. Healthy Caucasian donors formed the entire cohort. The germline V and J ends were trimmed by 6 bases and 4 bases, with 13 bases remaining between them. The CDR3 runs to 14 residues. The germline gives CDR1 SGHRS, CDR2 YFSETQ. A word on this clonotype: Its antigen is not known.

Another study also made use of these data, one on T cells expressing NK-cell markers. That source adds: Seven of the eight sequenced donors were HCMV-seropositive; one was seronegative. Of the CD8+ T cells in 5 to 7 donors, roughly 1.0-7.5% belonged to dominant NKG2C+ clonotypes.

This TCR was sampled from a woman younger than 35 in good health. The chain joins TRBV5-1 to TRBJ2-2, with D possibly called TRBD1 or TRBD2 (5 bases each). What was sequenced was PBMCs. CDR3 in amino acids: CASNSGTATGELFF. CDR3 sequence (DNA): TGCGCCAGCAACTCCGGGACGGCCACCGGGGAGCTGTTTTTT.